These T cell receptor beta chains were read from a single sample in a study of regulatory T cells in long-lasting Graves disease. TCRdb reprocessed the multiplex PCR reads with MiXCR, giving one entry per CDR3 protein. The data contain some 250,000 distinct CDR3 sequences, approximately 20% of them singletons. The sample was peripheral blood mononuclear cells (PBMCs), taken at new diagnosis, from a patient treated with antithyroid drugs. These receptors originate from a female donor with Graves disease. The CDR3 runs from the conserved cysteine through the conserved F or W. The D gene is left open where the match is weak. The listing skips clone size in some rows; elsewhere it reads once, few, many or a size class.

TGTGCCAGTTCCAACCCACGCTCCTACAATGAGCAGTTCTTC CASSNPRSYNEQFF TRBV19 many NA 14 TRBJ2-1
TGTGCCAGCAGCCGAGGAACCTCCTACGAGCAGTACTTC CASSRGTSYEQYF TRBV11-1 many NA 13 TRBJ2-7
TGTGCCAGCAGCTTAGAGTCGACCACCCGGACCACCATATATTTT CASSLESTTRTTIYF TRBV11-3 few NA 15 TRBJ1-3
TGTGCCAGCAGTCCTAGCGGGAGCATGGTCACCGGGGAGCTGTTTTTT CASSPSGSMVTGELFF TRBV4-2 many TRBD2 16 TRBJ2-2
TGTGCCAGCAGCATGGGGGGCGTAGAGACCCAGTACTTC CASSMGGVETQYF TRBV11-3 NA NA 13 TRBJ2-5
TGTGCCAGCAGTGCCCTGGGGGGGGGGCACGGCTACACCTTC CASSALGGGHGYTF TRBV2 many NA 14 TRBJ1-2
TGTGCCGGCAGTCCCGTGATTTCAGAAAAACTGTTTTTT CAGSPVISEKLFF TRBV12-3/TRBV12-4 many NA 13 TRBJ1-4
TGCGCCAGCAGCCACAAGACAGGGTTCGCCTATGGCTACACCTTC CASSHKTGFAYGYTF TRBV4-3 few TRBD1 15 TRBJ1-2
TGTGCCAGCAGCTTAGGGGGGCTGAATGAGCAGTTCTTC CASSLGGLNEQFF TRBV11-2 many NA 13 TRBJ2-1
TGCAGCGTTGGGGGTGGGGACTTGCCTGGTGAGCAGTTCTTC CSVGGGDLPGEQFF TRBV29-1 many NA 14 TRBJ2-1
TGCAGTGCTAGTCGGCTAGCGACCGACTACAATGAGCAGTTCTTC CSASRLATDYNEQFF TRBV20-1 many NA 15 TRBJ2-1
TGTGCCTGGAAGCCGGCCGTGTACGGCTACACCTTC CAWKPAVYGYTF TRBV30 many NA 12 TRBJ1-2
TGTGCCAGCAGCTTATTGGGACAGGGGACCGCTGAAGCTTTCTTT CASSLLGQGTAEAFF TRBV11-2 NA TRBD1 15 TRBJ1-1
TGTGCCAGCAGTGAACGGGGTCCCGGGCTCAACATTCAGTACTTC CASSERGPGLNIQYF TRBV6-1 few NA 15 TRBJ2-4
TGTGCCAGCATCAGACACCGGGACAGGGACGCGAACACTGAAGCTTTCTTT CASIRHRDRDANTEAFF TRBV7-8 many TRBD1 17 TRBJ1-1
TGTGCCACCAGTGTACCCTACAATGAGCAGTTCTTC CATSVPYNEQFF TRBV24-1 many NA 12 TRBJ2-1
TGTGCCAGCAGCTTGCGTCCGGGGAGCAAACTGTTTTTT CASSLRPGSKLFF TRBV5-8 NA NA 13 TRBJ1-4
TGCAGTGCTAGCGATACTAGCGGGCGGAACTACAATGAGCAGTTCTTC CSASDTSGRNYNEQFF TRBV20-1 many TRBD2 16 TRBJ2-1
TGTGCCATCCGGGGTCAGGGGGGCGCTTTCTATGGCTACACCTTC CAIRGQGGAFYGYTF TRBV10-3 many TRBD1 15 TRBJ1-2
TGTGCCAGCAGCCGTGGAGAGGGACCGGCTAGCAATCAGCCCCAGCATTTT CASSRGEGPASNQPQHF TRBV7-8 many NA 17 TRBJ1-5
TGTGCCAGCGTTCTTGATGGCTACACCTTC CASVLDGYTF TRBV7-9 NA NA 10 TRBJ1-2
TGTGCCAGCAGCCGGGACAGGGGCGTTAATGAGCAGTTCTTC CASSRDRGVNEQFF TRBV7-3 many TRBD1 14 TRBJ2-1
TGCGCCAGCAGCCAACCTATTCGACTAGCGGGAGGAGGTGCCGGGGAGCTGTTTTTT CASSQPIRLAGGGAGELFF TRBV4-1 NA TRBD2 19 TRBJ2-2
TGTGCCAGCTCACCAACGACCGCCTACGAGCAGTACTTC CASSPTTAYEQYF TRBV18 many NA 13 TRBJ2-7
TGTGCCAGCAGCCTCTCCGGGACGAGAGACTACGAGCAGTACTTC CASSLSGTRDYEQYF TRBV14 NA NA 15 TRBJ2-7
TGTGCCAGCAGGGTGGTCGGCACTGAAGCTTTCTTT CASRVVGTEAFF TRBV12-3/TRBV12-4 NA NA 12 TRBJ1-1
TGTGCCAGCTCGCCGGCTGGACCCGGACGCACAGATACGCAGTATTTT CASSPAGPGRTDTQYF TRBV18 many NA 16 TRBJ2-3
TGTGCCACCAGTGAACCAAATCAGCCCCAGCATTTT CATSEPNQPQHF TRBV24-1 many NA 12 TRBJ1-5
TGTGCTAGCAGCACAATTGGGACAGGACAAGAGACCCAGTACTTC CASSTIGTGQETQYF TRBV7-7 NA TRBD1 15 TRBJ2-5
TGTGCCAGCACCATCGGGACAGAAAATGAAAAACTGTTTTTT CASTIGTENEKLFF TRBV7-8 many TRBD1 14 TRBJ1-4
TGTGCCAGTAGTATTGGGAAAAGCACAGATACGCAGTATTTT CASSIGKSTDTQYF TRBV19 few NA 14 TRBJ2-3
TGTGCCAGCAGGAGGATTTCGGGCACTGAAGCTTTCTTT CASRRISGTEAFF TRBV11-3 many NA 13 TRBJ1-1
TGTGCCAGCAGTGAAAAAAGAATGGGCACTGAAGCTTTCTTT CASSEKRMGTEAFF TRBV11-3 NA NA 14 TRBJ1-1
TGTGCCAGCAGGGTCCAGGACAGCTATGGCTACACCTTC CASRVQDSYGYTF TRBV6-1 many NA 13 TRBJ1-2
TGTGCCAGCAGTTTACTTGACCCTCTCGGGGGCTACACCTTC CASSLLDPLGGYTF TRBV28 many NA 14 TRBJ1-2
TGCAGTGCTAGAGATGTCGGACGGCACACTGAAGCTTTCTTT CSARDVGRHTEAFF TRBV20-1 many NA 14 TRBJ1-1
TGTGCCAGCAGCCACAGGGAGAATCAGCCCCAGCATTTT CASSHRENQPQHF TRBV6-1 many NA 13 TRBJ1-5
TGCGCCAGCAGCCTTTTGGCGTTGAACACTGAAGCTTTCTTT CASSLLALNTEAFF TRBV4-1 NA NA 14 TRBJ1-1
TGTGCCAGCAGTGTTACTAACACTGAAGCTTTCTTT CASSVTNTEAFF TRBV2 many NA 12 TRBJ1-1
TGCAGCGTTGAATCTAGCGGGAACAATGAGCAGTTCTTC CSVESSGNNEQFF TRBV29-1 many TRBD2 13 TRBJ2-1
TGCAGTGCCGCGGGGCGGGAGCCTTGGGGTGAGCAGTTCTTC CSAAGREPWGEQFF TRBV20-1 many TRBD2 14 TRBJ2-1
TGCAGTGCTCGATCGACGGTCAGCTCCTACAATGAGCAGTTCTTC CSARSTVSSYNEQFF TRBV20-1 many NA 15 TRBJ2-1
TGTGCCAGCTCACCAGGTGTGGAACAGATCTATGGCTACACCTTC CASSPGVEQIYGYTF TRBV18 NA NA 15 TRBJ1-2